Presented here are 23 T cell receptor beta chains from one specimen sequenced in a study of regulatory T cells in long-lasting Graves disease. Arm-PCR of CDR3 regions and iRepertoire HTBI primers were the basis on which TCR beta libraries were built. TCRdb reprocessed the multiplex PCR reads with MiXCR, giving one entry per CDR3 protein. The data show some 300,000 distinct CDR3 sequences, with more than 20% seen just once and roughly 50% held by the top ten. Noted time point: persistent/refractory GD, antithyroid drugs over 5 years with positive TRAb. The TCR library used RNA extracted from PBMCs. The sequencing used peripheral blood mononuclear cells (PBMCs), collected when the disease was refractory, from a patient treated with antithyroid drugs. Every receptor here comes from a female donor with Graves disease.

Regarding this clonotype: A clone one base away is much larger, so this may be a read error. This chain connects TRBV6-2 or TRBV6-3 to TRBJ2-5; 10 nucleotides match TRBD2. Unmatched junction bases numbered 5, after V lost 6 bases and J lost 1 base. Germline V gene data show CDR1 as MNHEY and CDR2 as SVGEGT. CDR3 length: 15 residues. The CDR3 reads CASSGLAEPQETQYF. The CDR3 DNA reads as TGTGCCAGCAGCGGACTAGCGGAGCCCCAAGAGACCCAGTACTTC.

This chain uses TRBV30 with TRBJ1-2; 7 nucleotides align to TRBD1. The length of the CDR3 is 13 residues. Trimming removed 3 bases from V and 11 bases from J; junction bases left unmatched: 12. Germline V gene sequence: CDR1 GTSNPN, CDR2 SVGIG (reference sequence). In DNA, the CDR3 is TGTGCCTGGAGGTTGAGACAGGGCGCAAGGTACACCTTC. Protein: CAWRLRQGARYTF.

V is TRBV20-1 and J is TRBJ2-2, with 15 bases identical to TRBD2. The CDR3 has 20 residues. Trimming removed 0 bases from V and 2 bases from J; junction bases left unmatched: 10. Per the germline V gene, CDR1 is DFQATT and CDR2 is SNEGSKA (reference sequence). CDR3 protein: CSARDHFEGLAGGNTGELFF. The CDR3 DNA follows: TGCAGTGCTAGAGATCATTTTGAGGGACTAGCGGGAGGTAACACCGGGGAGCTGTTTTTT.

This chain uses TRBV7-2 with TRBJ2-7; 7 nucleotides line up with TRBD1. Germline trimming cut 6 bases from V and 1 base from J; bases unmatched to any gene: 18. The germline V gene encodes CDR1 SGHTA and CDR2 FQGNSA. The CDR3 sequence is 18 residues long. The CDR3 DNA is TGTGCCAGCAGTAAAGGAAGGGGGCGCGGAAAAAGTTCCTACGAGCAGTACTTC. Translation: CASSKGRGRGKSSYEQYF. The entire variable domain, with the rest obtained from reference TRBV7-2 and TRBJ2-7, is as follows: GAGVSQSPSNKVTEKGKDVELRCDPISGHTALYWYRQSLGQGLEFLIYFQGNSAPDKSGLPSDRFSAERTGGSVSTLTIQRTQQEDSAVYLCASSKGRGRGKSSYEQYFGPGTRLTVT.

This clonotype was detected a few times. This chain uses TRBV20-1 with TRBJ2-7; 9 bases fit TRBD2. Germline V CDR1 and CDR2: DFQATT, SNEGSKA (reference sequence). The CDR3 is made up of 15 amino acids. V lost 5 bases, J lost 7 bases, and 15 bases stayed unmatched. The CDR3: CSAAIAGAITQEQYF. The CDR3, as DNA: TGCAGTGCTGCCATAGCGGGAGCTATAACGCAGGAGCAGTACTTC.

V usage is TRBV6-1 and J usage is TRBJ2-5, with TRBD2 identical over 7 bases. CDR1 and CDR2 from the germline V gene are MNHNS and SASEGT. This CDR3 region has 13 residues. V lost 6 bases, J lost 2 bases, and 3 bases stayed unmatched. CDR3 protein: CASRLAEQETQYF. The DNA for the CDR3 is TGTGCCAGCAGGCTAGCGGAACAAGAGACCCAGTACTTC.

This clonotype appeared many times. V is TRBV6-2 or TRBV6-3 and J is TRBJ1-2; D might be TRBD1 (5 bases). The germline CDR1 and CDR2 sequences are MNHEY and SVGEGT. The germline V and J ends were trimmed by 0 bases and 3 bases, with 8 bases remaining between them. The CDR3 sequence is 14 residues long. The CDR3 region has the DNA TGTGCCAGCAGTTACTCGTGGGGGGACTATGGCTACACCTTC. Protein product: CASSYSWGDYGYTF.

The chain joins TRBV20-1 to TRBJ2-5; no clear D gene. Trimming took off 4 bases at V and 3 bases at J, with 12 bases between the two ends. CDR1 DFQATT and CDR2 SNEGSKA come from the germline V gene (reference sequence). This CDR3 spans 13 amino acids. The CDR3 loop reads CSATWIAEETQYF. The CDR3 DNA sequence: TGCAGTGCTACTTGGATTGCCGAAGAGACCCAGTACTTC.

V gene TRBV2 combines with J gene TRBJ2-1; D perhaps matches TRBD2 (5 bases). CDR3 length equals 16 residues. The ends were cut back, 0 bases at V and 5 bases at J, with 14 bases in the middle. Germline CDR1 SNHLY, CDR2 FYNNEI. The CDR3 DNA follows: TGTGCCAGCAGTGAAGCCCCATGGAGGTGGGACAATGAGCAGTTCTTC. This sequence encodes CASSEAPWRWDNEQFF.

This clonotype has a handful of counts. A much more abundant neighbour one base away suggests this may be a read error. This chain uses TRBV20-1 with TRBJ1-2, with D hard to call. Germline lookup yields CDR1 DFQATT and CDR2 SNEGSKA (reference sequence). The CDR3 consists of 14 residues. V was clipped by 4 bases and J by 1 base, with 13 bases between them. For the CDR3, the DNA is TGCAGTGCTATGACAAGGGATGGTAACTATGGCTACACCTTC. The encoded protein is CSAMTRDGNYGYTF.

This clonotype was detected a few times. The rearrangement links TRBV29-1 to TRBJ2-7; TRBD2 matches at 11 bases. Germline V gene lookup returns CDR1 SQVTM and CDR2 ANQGSEA. The V gene end was trimmed by 1 base and the J gene end by 4 bases; junction bases not matched to a gene: 0. The CDR3 sequence is 13 residues long. The CDR3 protein is CSVEGLAGYEQYF. CDR3 DNA: TGCAGCGTTGAAGGACTAGCGGGGTACGAGCAGTACTTC.

The table lists this clonotype with a count of one. The chain carries TRBV3-1 and TRBJ2-1; 7 nucleotides match TRBD2. With V trimmed by 4 bases and J by 10 bases, 10 bases remained unmatched. Per germline, CDR1 LGHDT and CDR2 YNNKEL (reference sequence). CDR3 length: 14 residues. The CDR3 bases are TGTGCCAGCAGCCCCTTACCTGGGAGGGGAGAGCAGTTCTTC. Translation: CASSPLPGRGEQFF.

V gene TRBV27 combines with J gene TRBJ1-6, with 9 bases fitting TRBD1. CDR3 length equals 16 residues. Germline V gives CDR1 MNHEY, CDR2 SMNVEV (reference sequence). Trimming at V came to 5 bases and at J to 6 bases, leaving 8 bases not matched to a gene. The CDR3 reads CASSAQTGGINSPLHF. The CDR3, as DNA: TGTGCCAGCAGTGCCCAGACAGGGGGAATTAATTCACCCCTCCACTTT.

This sequence joins TRBV20-1 and TRBJ2-1; TRBD1 might be the D (6 bases). The CDR3 runs 12 residues. Per the germline V gene, CDR1 is DFQATT and CDR2 is SNEGSKA (reference sequence). V gave up 6 bases and J gave up 9 bases, with 15 bases separating them. Here the CDR3 reads CSAPNRATEQFF. CDR3 nucleotides: TGCAGTGCCCCGAACAGGGCTACTGAGCAGTTCTTC.

This clonotype has more than one count but fewer than ten. The chain couples TRBV3-1 to TRBJ1-2, with 8 nucleotides matching TRBD1. The CDR3 sequence is 18 residues long. Germline V gives CDR1 LGHDT, CDR2 YNNKEL (reference sequence). Trimming removed 3 bases from V and 1 base from J; junction bases left unmatched: 13. The CDR3 DNA sequence: TGTGCCAGCAGCCACAGATCTCGGACAGGGAGAAATAACTATGGCTACACCTTC. It is translated as CASSHRSRTGRNNYGYTF.

This clonotype was picked up many times. The rearrangement joins TRBV6-1 to TRBJ2-5; D gene unclear. From germline, CDR1 is MNHNS and CDR2 SASEGT. This CDR3 has 14 amino acids. Trimming removed 1 base from V and 5 bases from J, with 11 bases in between. The CDR3 sequence is CASSEGVGRETQYF. CDR3 sequence (DNA): TGTGCCAGCAGTGAAGGGGTAGGGCGGGAGACCCAGTACTTC.

The genes are TRBV12-3 or TRBV12-4 and TRBJ2-1; no clear D gene. V was cut by 5 bases and J by 6 bases, with 8 bases left in between. The CDR3 is 12 amino acids. The CDR3 DNA reads as TGTGCCAGCAGTCCGTCCCCCAATGAGCAGTTCTTC. Translating it yields CASSPSPNEQFF.

This clonotype has at least ten counts. The chain recombines TRBV20-1 with TRBJ2-2, with TRBD1 as a possible D gene (6 bases). This CDR3 contains 14 residues. In germline, CDR1 is DFQATT, CDR2 SNEGSKA (reference sequence). Between the trimmed V and J ends, which lost 5 bases and 0 bases, there was a span of 10 bases. The CDR3: CSADRPTNTGELFF. Written as DNA, the CDR3 is TGCAGTGCTGACAGGCCCACGAACACCGGGGAGCTGTTTTTT.

This clonotype was counted ten times or more. V and J are TRBV3-1 and TRBJ2-5; 7 bases are a match to TRBD2. CDR3 length equals 16 residues. Trimming cost V 2 bases and J 5 bases; bases outside gene matches: 11. Germline CDR1 reads LGHDT; CDR2 reads YNNKEL (reference sequence). CDR3 coding DNA: TGTGCCAGCAGCCAACCGGGGGGAGGGCCTTTCGAGACCCAGTACTTC. It translates to CASSQPGGGPFETQYF.

The table lists this clonotype with a count of one. Germline and junction disagree at one end, which may indicate a read error. The chain carries TRBV6-5 and TRBJ2-7; D unresolved. There are 12 residues in the CDR3. From germline, CDR1 is MNHEY and CDR2 SVGAGI. The CDR3 region has the DNA TGTGCCAGCACAGACGTATCCTACGGGCAGTACTTC. Its protein product is CASTDVSYGQYF.

The chain employs TRBV7-9 and TRBJ1-2, with 11 bases aligning to TRBD1. With V trimmed by 5 bases and J by 6 bases, 8 bases remained unmatched. The CDR3 spans 15 residues. Germline V gives CDR1 SEHNR, CDR2 FQNEAQ (reference sequence). CDR3 DNA: TGTGCCAGCAGCCGACAGGACAGGGGGCAGAATGGCTACACCTTC. It encodes CASSRQDRGQNGYTF.

The chain links TRBV19 to TRBJ1-3, with a weak D call TRBD1 (5 bases). The germline gives CDR1 LNHDA, CDR2 SQIVND (reference sequence). CDR3 length: 15 amino acids. Trimming pared 6 bases from V and 0 bases from J, leaving 12 bases between. The CDR3 is CASRGAAGSGNTIYF. CDR3 nucleotide sequence: TGTGCCAGTAGAGGGGCGGCGGGCTCTGGAAACACCATATATTTT.

V and J are TRBV7-2 and TRBJ2-7, with TRBD2 matching over 12 bases. J lost 7 bases, V lost 5 bases, and 12 bases had no gene match. The CDR3 has 16 amino acids. The V gene's germline CDR1 is SGHTA and CDR2 FQGNSA. The CDR3 reads CASSASLAGGPREQYF. The CDR3 DNA reads as TGTGCCAGCAGCGCCAGCCTAGCGGGAGGGCCGCGTGAGCAGTACTTC.